This TCR beta chain was retrieved from a study of T cell responses to AZD1222 COVID-19 vaccine. Germline values: CDR1 SGHAT, CDR2 FQNNGV. This CDR3 spans 16 amino acids. V was shortened by 3 bases and J by 5 bases, with 18 bases between the two germline ends. Measured with immunoSEQ multiplex PCR; TCRdb has only the in-frame clones, and not every one. The sample lists tens of thousands of clones, around nine tenths occurring once. As concerns this clone: Antigen specificity is unknown.

Investigators merged groups given second doses at roughly 4 or roughly 12 weeks. Study-wide results and limits: CD4 TCRs associated with vaccination spanned spike, dominating at 160-218 and 743-854. After two AZD1222 doses, spike-specific TCR breadth and depth rose versus day 0. Females outnumbered males among donors, who were mostly white British; clonal diversity was possibly underestimated.

The TCR comes from an adult who received the AZD1222 COVID-19 vaccine. The specimen comprised peripheral blood, sampled 28 days after the second AZD1222 dose. This chain joins TRBV11-2 and TRBJ2-3; D remains ambiguous. CDR3 amino acids: CASSFRWAGWVDTQYF. Here the CDR3 DNA reads TGTGCCAGCAGCTTTAGGTGGGCAGGATGGGTAGATACGCAGTATTTT.